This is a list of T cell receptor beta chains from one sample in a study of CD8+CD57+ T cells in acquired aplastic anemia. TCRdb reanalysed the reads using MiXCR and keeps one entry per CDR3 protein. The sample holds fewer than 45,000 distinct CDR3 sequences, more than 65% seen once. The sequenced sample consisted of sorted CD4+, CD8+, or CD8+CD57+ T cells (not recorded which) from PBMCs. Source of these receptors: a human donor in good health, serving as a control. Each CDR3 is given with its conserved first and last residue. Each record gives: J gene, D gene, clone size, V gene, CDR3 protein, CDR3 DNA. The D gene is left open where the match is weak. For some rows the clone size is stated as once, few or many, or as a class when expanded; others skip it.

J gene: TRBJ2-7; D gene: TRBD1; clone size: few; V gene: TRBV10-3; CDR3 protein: CAISDGQGGEQYF; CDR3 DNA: TGTGCCATCAGTGACGGACAGGGGGGCGAGCAGTACTTC
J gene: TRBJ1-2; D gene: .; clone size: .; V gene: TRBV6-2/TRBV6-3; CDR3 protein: CASSDSDYGYTF; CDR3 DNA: TGTGCCAGCAGTGATAGTGACTATGGCTACACCTTC
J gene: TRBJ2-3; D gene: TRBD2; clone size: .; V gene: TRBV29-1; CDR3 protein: CSVLTSGSLLTQYF; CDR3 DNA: TGCAGCGTTCTGACTAGCGGCTCCCTTCTAACGCAGTATTTT
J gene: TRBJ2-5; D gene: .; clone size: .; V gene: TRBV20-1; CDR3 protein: CSARDDGQETQYF; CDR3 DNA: TGCAGTGCTAGAGACGACGGCCAAGAGACCCAGTACTTC
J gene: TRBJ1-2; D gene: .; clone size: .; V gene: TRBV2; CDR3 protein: CASGADTNYGYTF; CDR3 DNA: TGTGCCAGCGGGGCGGACACAAACTATGGCTACACCTTC
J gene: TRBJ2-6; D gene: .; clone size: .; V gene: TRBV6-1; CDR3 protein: CASSGQSGANVLTF; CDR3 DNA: TGTGCCAGCAGTGGACAGTCTGGGGCCAACGTCCTGACTTTC
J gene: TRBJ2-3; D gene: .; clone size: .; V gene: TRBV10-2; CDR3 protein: CASREETDTQYF; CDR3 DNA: TGCGCCAGCAGGGAGGAGACAGATACGCAGTATTTT
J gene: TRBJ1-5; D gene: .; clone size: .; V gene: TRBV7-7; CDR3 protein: CASSLGRGAHQPQHF; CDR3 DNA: TGTGCCAGCAGCTTAGGGCGGGGGGCTCATCAGCCCCAGCATTTT
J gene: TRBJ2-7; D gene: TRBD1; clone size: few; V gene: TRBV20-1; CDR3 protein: CSATTGTGVYEQYF; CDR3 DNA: TGCAGTGCCACAACCGGGACAGGAGTCTACGAGCAGTACTTC
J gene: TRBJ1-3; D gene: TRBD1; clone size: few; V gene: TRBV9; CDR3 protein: CASSPSGGTGSSGNTIYF; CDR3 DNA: TGTGCCAGCAGCCCTAGTGGGGGGACAGGAAGCTCTGGAAACACCATATATTTT
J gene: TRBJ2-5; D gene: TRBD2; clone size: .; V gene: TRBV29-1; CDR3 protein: CSVSGGNRETQYF; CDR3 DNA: TGCAGCGTCAGCGGGGGGAACCGGGAGACCCAGTACTTC
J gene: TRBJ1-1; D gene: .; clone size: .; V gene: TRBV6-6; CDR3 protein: CASTMNTEAFF; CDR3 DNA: TGTGCCAGCACCATGAACACTGAAGCTTTCTTT
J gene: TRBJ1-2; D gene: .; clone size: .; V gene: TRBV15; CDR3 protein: CATSSWTANYGYTF; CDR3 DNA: TGTGCCACCAGCAGTTGGACAGCTAACTATGGCTACACCTTC
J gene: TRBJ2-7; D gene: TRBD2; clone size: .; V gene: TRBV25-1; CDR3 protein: CASSDELLAGGRYEQYF; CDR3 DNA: TGTGCCAGCAGTGATGAGTTACTAGCGGGGGGACGGTACGAGCAGTACTTC